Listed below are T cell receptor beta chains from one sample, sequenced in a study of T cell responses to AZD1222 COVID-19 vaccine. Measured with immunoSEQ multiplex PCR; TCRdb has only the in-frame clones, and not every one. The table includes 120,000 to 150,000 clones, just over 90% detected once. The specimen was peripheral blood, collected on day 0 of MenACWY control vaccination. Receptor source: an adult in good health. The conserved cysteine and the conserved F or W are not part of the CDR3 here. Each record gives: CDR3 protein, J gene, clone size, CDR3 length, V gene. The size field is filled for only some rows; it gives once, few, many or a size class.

ASSTPYGTGASGANVLT | TRBJ2-6 | . | 17 | TRBV11-2
ASSTRDNKNTEAF | TRBJ1-1 | . | 13 | TRBV11-2
ASTKDNHGYHLMWGYT | TRBJ1-2 | . | 16 | TRBV7-9
ASSYPSPGGTETQY | TRBJ2-5 | . | 14 | TRBV6-5
ASNRDTVEQY | TRBJ2-7 | . | 10 | TRBV2
ASSEWLGSSYEQY | TRBJ2-7 | once | 13 | TRBV6-4
ASSRDRGADTQY | TRBJ2-3 | . | 12 | TRBV5-1
ASSRDRAAEAF | TRBJ1-1 | . | 11 | TRBV12-3/TRBV12-4
ASSTEPYEQY | TRBJ2-7 | . | 10 | TRBV19
ASRYTGYEVEQY | TRBJ2-7 | . | 12 | TRBV7-2
ASIPTGMWNNSPLH | TRBJ1-6 | . | 14 | TRBV27
ASSWTGSGEQY | TRBJ2-7 | . | 11 | TRBV27
ATPREQGADGELF | TRBJ2-2 | . | 13 | TRBV5-4
ASSARTPKGGDRPPYGYT | TRBJ1-2 | . | 18 | TRBV9
ASTRQGYTGELF | TRBJ2-2 | few | 12 | TRBV27
SASGDSGGNYGYT | TRBJ1-2 | . | 13 | TRBV20-1
ASSLPSGRTDTQY | TRBJ2-3 | . | 13 | TRBV5-1
ASSFLQGAHEQY | TRBJ2-7 | . | 12 | TRBV27
ASSSHNEQF | TRBJ2-1 | . | 9 | TRBV5-6
ASSPLLLQGANTEAF | TRBJ1-1 | few | 15 | TRBV18
ASSIGRNYEQY | TRBJ2-7 | . | 11 | TRBV19
ASSENLAGQF | TRBJ2-1 | . | 10 | TRBV6-1
ASSTQAGGAKNIQY | TRBJ2-4 | . | 14 | TRBV5-1
ASSLGPSNSGNTIY | TRBJ1-3 | . | 14 | TRBV7-2
ASSLSSGRYEQY | TRBJ2-7 | . | 12 | TRBV27
ASKGSGGETQY | TRBJ2-5 | . | 11 | TRBV19
ASSPGTGAYEQY | TRBJ2-7 | . | 12 | TRBV18
ATSRSSEKLF | TRBJ1-4 | once | 10 | TRBV15
ASSGLAGQETQY | TRBJ2-5 | once | 12 | TRBV19
ASSGTGGGGGELF | TRBJ2-2 | . | 13 | TRBV10-2